This is a list of T cell receptor beta chains from one sample in a study of blood T cell repertoires in COVID-19. Some clones are missing from TCRdb's copy, which holds only in-frame ones; the method was immunoSEQ multiplex PCR. This sample carries fewer than 250,000 clones, 80% of them seen once, and the ten largest clones take approximately 6.9%. Sequencing used peripheral blood. These receptors came from a man in his fifties or sixties with acute or convalescent COVID-19. Both conserved end residues are part of each CDR3. The order of the fields is CDR3 protein, J gene, V gene, D gene. The D gene is left open where the match is weak.

CASSLSGGSSYNEQFF	TRBJ2-1	TRBV3-1/TRBV3-2	TRBD1
CASSFDTGGSGYGYTF	TRBJ1-2	TRBV4-3	TRBD1
CASSPGTGYTEAFF	TRBJ1-1	TRBV6-5	TRBD1
CAISESTTGLGNTIYF	TRBJ1-3	TRBV10-3	TRBD1
CASSYSTGNTEAFF	TRBJ1-1	TRBV6-6	.
CASSSTGEGNQPQHF	TRBJ1-5	TRBV19	TRBD1
CASSLPTSGRSNEQFF	TRBJ2-1	TRBV5-4	TRBD2
CASSAGGGGNQPQHF	TRBJ1-5	TRBV2	.
CASTLGRPLGYYGYTF	TRBJ1-2	TRBV27	.
CAWSLRVSQPQHF	TRBJ1-5	TRBV30	.
CASSLRGANTGELFF	TRBJ2-2	TRBV7-9	.
CATRDMDRGGSNTGELFF	TRBJ2-2	TRBV15	.
CASSPGGNQPQHF	TRBJ1-5	TRBV21-1	.